This T cell receptor beta chain was found in a study of cytomegalovirus exposure and HLA in healthy donors. Researchers ran the PCR with 60 Vbeta and 13 Jbeta primers. Data came from immunoSEQ multiplex PCR; TCRdb stores just in-frame clones and leaves some out. The data contain 120,000 or so clones, around 72% of them singletons. The germline V and J ends were trimmed by 4 bases and 1 base, with 16 bases remaining between them. Germline CDR1 is MNHNS and CDR2 is SASEGT. The CDR3 spans 16 residues. This clone came up a few times. The receptor was isolated from a man aged 25 to 40 in good health and CMV-seronegative. This chain connects TRBV6-1 to TRBJ1-1, with D maybe TRBD1 (6 bases). The sample taken for sequencing was PBMCs. CDR3 sequence: CASSAPPWTENTEAFF. The CDR3 DNA sequence: TGTGCCAGCAGTGCCCCCCCGTGGACAGAGAACACTGAAGCTTTCTTT.